Below, one T cell receptor (beta chain) is given with its context. In the original workflow: Amplification with reference gene primers provided the estimates of nucleated cell counts. The protocol was immunoSEQ multiplex PCR, while the TCRdb copy is restricted to in-frame clones and leaves out a portion. The V and J calls and clone size are taken from that table; D and trimming were inferred from the DNA. Here the sample spans under 75,000 clones, 85% to 90% being singletons. These data are taken from a study of blood T cell repertoires in COVID-19. The CDR3 totals 13 residues. Between the trimmed V and J ends, which lost 2 bases and 5 bases, there was a span of 7 bases. Germline values: CDR1 SGHTA, CDR2 FQGTGA.

The chain joins TRBV7-3 to TRBJ2-1, with a weak D call TRBD1 (5 bases). This TCR derives from a man in his sixties with active COVID-19. The sample consisted of peripheral blood. The CDR3 sequence: CASSLQTDNEQFF. Here the CDR3 DNA reads TGTGCCAGCAGCTTACAGACAGACAATGAGCAGTTCTTC.